These 20 T cell receptor beta chains were all obtained from the same sample, sequenced in a study of blood T cell repertoires in COVID-19. Repertoires were generated with immunoSEQ multiplex PCR, while TCRdb's copy carries only in-frame clones and drops some. The sample carries more than 65,000 clones, around 90% recorded once. Sample: peripheral blood. The receptors come from an elderly woman with active or convalescent COVID-19.

This clone occurred once. This sequence joins TRBV5-1 and TRBJ2-5; tentative D call: TRBD2 (6 bases). Trimming stripped 7 bases from V and 5 bases from J, with 15 bases between. CDR1 and CDR2 (germline): SGHRS, YFSETQ. The CDR3 loop spans 13 amino acids. In DNA, the CDR3 is TGCGCCAGCCGTTGGAGGGAATTGGAGACCCAGTACTTC. It encodes CASRWRELETQYF.

In this sample, this clone turned up a few times. This sequence joins TRBV6-2 or TRBV6-3 and TRBJ2-5, with TRBD2 matching 7 bases. V dropped 4 bases and J dropped 5; count of bases not matched to a gene: 7. The CDR3 runs to 14 residues. Germline V CDR1 and CDR2: MNHEY, SVGEGT. The CDR3 loop is CASSWTSRGETQYF. The CDR3 nucleotides are TGTGCCAGCAGTTGGACTAGTCGCGGCGAGACCCAGTACTTC.

The chain joins TRBV4-3 to TRBJ1-2; 8 positions agree with TRBD1. CDR3 length: 13 amino acids. V trimming: 4 bases; J trimming: 5 bases; junction bases outside the gene matches: 3. Germline V lookup: CDR1 LGHNA, CDR2 YSLEER. The CDR3 loop is CASSPGQAYGYTF. The CDR3 region has the DNA TGCGCCAGCAGCCCGGGACAGGCATATGGCTACACCTTC.

V usage is TRBV7-9 and J usage is TRBJ2-2, with 8 bases fitting TRBD1. V shed 3 bases and J 2 bases; nucleotides not matched to a gene: 2. Germline V gene lookup returns CDR1 SEHNR and CDR2 FQNEAQ (reference sequence). CDR3 size: 15 residues. Here the CDR3 DNA reads TGTGCCAGCAGCTTCGGGACAGGAAACACCGGGGAGCTGTTTTTT. Its protein is CASSFGTGNTGELFF.

The chain carries TRBV11-3 and TRBJ2-5, with a weak D call TRBD1 (6 bases). V was trimmed by 4 bases and J by 8 bases, leaving 17 bases between them. This CDR3 is 14 amino acids long. The germline gives CDR1 SGHNT, CDR2 YENEEA. For the CDR3, the DNA is TGTGCCAGCAGCTCTACCTCTCAACAGGGAACCCAGTACTTC. Protein sequence: CASSSTSQQGTQYF.

The chain couples TRBV5-1 to TRBJ2-7; TRBD1 matches 8 bases. The ends lost 7 bases at V and 1 base at J; junction bases unmatched: 7. The CDR3 spans 14 residues. The germline gives CDR1 SGHRS, CDR2 YFSETQ. The CDR3 protein is CASAGTGPSYEQYF. CDR3 nucleotides: TGCGCCAGCGCCGGGACAGGCCCGTCCTACGAGCAGTACTTC.

This clone qualifies as medium-sized. The chain couples TRBV5-1 to TRBJ2-7, with D possibly being TRBD2 (6 bases). The germline V gene has CDR1 SGHRS and CDR2 YFSETQ. The CDR3 spans 14 residues. Trimming stripped 3 bases from V and 4 bases from J, with 14 bases between. The CDR3 coding sequence is TGCGCCAGCAGCTATGACCCGGGACTTTACGAGCAGTACTTC. It translates to CASSYDPGLYEQYF.

The chain links TRBV7-2 to TRBJ2-5; 9 nucleotides match TRBD2. Germline trimming cut 1 base from V and 4 bases from J; bases unmatched to any gene: 7. Germline assignment: CDR1 SGHTA and CDR2 FQGNSA. The CDR3 is made up of 16 amino acids. The CDR3 spells CASSLVGTSPPETQYF. The CDR3 region has the DNA TGTGCCAGCAGCTTAGTTGGGACTAGCCCCCCAGAGACCCAGTACTTC.

This clone was seen a few times. The chain joins TRBV7-9 to TRBJ2-7, with D perhaps TRBD2 (6 bases). V was trimmed by 5 bases and J by 12 bases, leaving 17 bases between them. The CDR3 extends over 12 amino acids. CDR1 and CDR2 (germline): SEHNR, FQNEAQ (reference sequence). The CDR3 DNA is TGTGCCAGCAGCCGTCTTACCGGGACTCCGTACTTC. Residues: CASSRLTGTPYF. Full variable domain (missing parts from reference TRBV7-9 and TRBJ2-7): DTGVSQNPRHKITKRGQNVTFRCDPISEHNRLYWYRQTLGQGPEFLTYFQNEAQLEKSRLLSDRFSAERPKGSFSTLEIQRTEQGDSAMYLCASSRLTGTPYFGPGTRLTVT.

As concerns this clone: Other DNA variants within this sample encode the same CDR3. The chain is built from TRBV6-1 and TRBJ1-6; weak D call: TRBD1 (5 bases). Germline assignment: CDR1 MNHNS and CDR2 SASEGT. V was pared by 0 bases and J by 7 bases, with 7 bases between. The CDR3 spans 14 residues. The CDR3 loop is CASSEAGVNSPLHF. For the CDR3, the DNA is TGTGCCAGCAGTGAAGCAGGGGTGAATTCACCCCTCCACTTT.

This clone was picked up one time. The chain combines TRBV18 with TRBJ2-3; 9 nucleotides match TRBD2. CDR1 is KGHSH, CDR2 LQKENI, per germline. V lost 3 bases to trimming and J lost 7 bases; unmatched junction nucleotides: 14. This CDR3 contains 17 residues. The CDR3 nucleotides are TGTGCCAGCTCACCCCTTGCCCCCGGGACTAGCAGGAATACGCAGTATTTT. As protein: CASSPLAPGTSRNTQYF.

J is TRBJ2-7 and V is TRBV10-3; D gene ambiguous. The CDR3 totals 12 residues. The germline V gene has CDR1 ENHRY and CDR2 SYGVKD. V was pared by 8 bases and J by 0 bases, with 8 bases between. The CDR3 nucleotides are TGTGCCATCTCGCGAAACTCCTACGAGCAGTACTTC. This encodes CAISRNSYEQYF.

The rearrangement links TRBV5-4 to TRBJ2-1, with D possibly being TRBD1 (6 bases). This CDR3 has 13 amino acids. With 4 bases removed from V and 5 bases from J, the gap between germline ends came to 10 bases. The V gene's germline CDR1 is SGHNT and CDR2 YYREEE (reference sequence). CDR3 loop: CASSRDTHNEQFF. The CDR3 DNA is TGTGCCAGCAGCCGGGACACCCACAATGAGCAGTTCTTC.

V usage is TRBV5-4 and J usage is TRBJ2-2; 12 bases are a match to TRBD2. J gave up 5 bases and V 2 bases, and 4 bases lay outside the gene matches. The CDR3 sequence is 16 residues long. Germline V gives CDR1 SGHNT, CDR2 YYREEE (reference sequence). CDR3 loop: CASSLGTSGSTGELFF. CDR3 in DNA: TGTGCCAGCAGCTTAGGGACTAGCGGGTCAACCGGGGAGCTGTTTTTT.

This chain uses TRBV7-4 with TRBJ1-5; 7 positions match TRBD1. With V trimmed by 6 bases and J by 7 bases, 9 bases remained unmatched. The CDR3 spans 14 residues. Germline V gene sequence: CDR1 SGHVT, CDR2 SQSDAQ. DNA of the CDR3: TGTGCCAGCAGAACGACAGGGTATTACCAGCCCCAGCATTTT. This codes for CASRTTGYYQPQHF.

The J gene is TRBJ2-7, the V gene TRBV7-8; 8 nucleotides agree with TRBD2. CDR1 is SGHVS, CDR2 FQNEAQ, per germline. V shed 5 bases and J 1 base; nucleotides not matched to a gene: 7. The CDR3 contains 15 residues. This chain's CDR3 is CASSALAGISYEQYF. In DNA, the CDR3 is TGTGCCAGCAGCGCCCTAGCGGGCATATCCTACGAGCAGTACTTC.

This chain links TRBV5-1 with TRBJ2-5; no firm D call. Germline V CDR1 and CDR2: SGHRS, YFSETQ. This CDR3 has 14 amino acids. V lost 4 bases, J lost 5 bases, and 15 bases lay in between. CDR3 in DNA: TGCGCCAGCAGCCCGGTGGGCCAGTTGGAGACCCAGTACTTC. Translated: CASSPVGQLETQYF.

The chain has TRBV5-1 and TRBJ2-5, with 13 bases fitting TRBD2. This CDR3 is built from 17 residues. Germline lookup yields CDR1 SGHRS and CDR2 YFSETQ. J was trimmed by 2 bases and V by 0 bases; bases with no gene match: 4. CDR3 in amino acids: CASSLAGTSGVQETQYF. CDR3 bases: TGCGCCAGCAGCTTGGCCGGGACTAGCGGGGTACAAGAGACCCAGTACTTC.

As DNA, the CDR3 is TGCGCCAGCAGCCAAGATCGGGTGGCAGGGAGGACCTATAATTCACCCCTCCACTTT. This translates into CASSQDRVAGRTYNSPLHF. The chain couples TRBV4-3 to TRBJ1-6, with D perhaps TRBD1 (5 bases). The CDR3 is 19 residues long. Trimming shortened V by 0 bases and J by 2 bases, and 17 bases separated the two germline ends. The germline gives CDR1 LGHNA, CDR2 YSLEER.

The chain joins TRBV7-9 to TRBJ2-7, with 11 bases lining up with TRBD1. The CDR3 runs to 17 residues. Germline CDR1 SEHNR, CDR2 FQNEAQ (reference sequence). J was trimmed by 2 bases and V by 0 bases; bases with no gene match: 6. The CDR3 sequence: CASSLAKGTGGTYEQYF. The CDR3 bases are TGTGCCAGCAGCTTAGCGAAGGGGACAGGGGGTACCTACGAGCAGTACTTC.